This TCR beta chain was retrieved from a study of OX40 agonist ivuxolimab in advanced cancers. In the study overall: Patient treatment consisted of intravenous ivuxolimab administration every 2 weeks at 0.01 to 10 mg/kg. Enrollees could have had prior anti-PD-1, anti-PD-L1 or anti-CTLA-4 therapy, which more than 30% had received. Study observations and caveats: Still undetermined is the antigen specificity of the expanded peripheral T cells. In general, CD8+ T cells held more expanded clones than CD4+ did, on average.

Notes on this clone: Its antigen is undetermined.

Measured with immunoSEQ multiplex PCR; TCRdb has only the in-frame clones, and not every one. The repertoire consists of approximately 49,000 clones, with about 76% occurring once and the leading ten covering roughly 6.5%. Between the trimmed V and J ends, which lost 5 bases and 0 bases, there was a span of 11 bases. CDR1 is LNHNV, CDR2 YYDKDF, per germline (reference sequence). The length of the CDR3 is 15 residues. The sequencing here drew on CD4+ or CD8+ T cells sorted from blood, taken in a trial of the OX40 agonist ivuxolimab. The origin of this receptor is an adult with an advanced solid tumor such as melanoma, head and neck, liver or kidney cancer. The chain links TRBV15 to TRBJ1-5; D may be TRBD1 (5 bases). CDR3 sequence reads: CATSADSFSNQPQHF. For the CDR3, the DNA is TGTGCCACCAGCGCCGACAGCTTTAGCAATCAGCCCCAGCATTTT.